This entry concerns a single T cell receptor beta chain. Its cognate antigen is unknown. The entry originates in a study of T-cell reconstitution after alpha-beta-depleted transplantation in children. Study-level points and caveats: Alpha-beta T cells present about two months after transplant were reported to originate from several hundred expanded graft clones. T-cell counts and diversity at one year post-transplant came mainly from newly produced T cells.

The CDR3 has 16 residues. Trimming cost V 8 bases and J 0 bases, with 16 bases left between them. The TCRbeta library was prepared with unique molecular identifiers. TCRdb re-called the PCR reads through MiXCR, storing one row per CDR3 protein. This sample carries about 980,000 distinct CDR3 sequences, 25% to 35% of them seen once, and the ten largest clones take about 28%. The sample was PBMCs, mostly from graft donor cells, taken 360 days after TCRalphabeta/CD19-depleted stem cell transplant. This sequence joins TRBV12-3 or TRBV12-4 and TRBJ1-4; maybe TRBD1 (5 bases). This TCR derives from a boy in the first two years of life who had a stem cell transplant for SCID, so the T cells may come from the graft donor. CDR3 sequence (DNA): TGTGCCAGCTCGAAACGGCAGGGTTCAACTAATGAAAAACTGTTTTTT. Encoded protein: CASSKRQGSTNEKLFF.